These 7 T cell receptor beta chains were sequenced from one sample in a study of T cell responses to AZD1222 COVID-19 vaccine. Repertoires were generated with immunoSEQ multiplex PCR, while TCRdb's copy carries only in-frame clones and drops some. The sample carries 130,000 to 150,000 clones, approximately 91% recorded once. Sequencing used peripheral blood, obtained 28 days after the second AZD1222 dose. These TCRs come from an adult who received the AZD1222 COVID-19 vaccine.

This clone occurred once. This sequence joins TRBV4-2 and TRBJ2-3, with D tentatively TRBD2 (6 bases). Trimming shortened V by 1 base and J by 0 bases, and 14 bases separated the two germline ends. The CDR3 covers 17 residues. In germline, CDR1 is LGHNA, CDR2 YNFKEQ. The CDR3 DNA reads as TGTGCCAGCAGCCAAGGGGTTGGAGGGCCTAGCACAGATACGCAGTATTTT. It codes for CASSQGVGGPSTDTQYF.

The rearrangement joins TRBV18 to TRBJ1-3; 8 positions match TRBD1. Germline V gives CDR1 KGHSH, CDR2 LQKENI. V dropped 4 bases and J dropped 3; count of bases not matched to a gene: 8. The CDR3 spans 16 residues. CDR3 residues: CASSLTGRGHGNTIYF. CDR3 in DNA: TGTGCCAGCTCACTTACGGGCAGGGGGCATGGAAACACCATATATTTT.

In DNA form, the CDR3 reads TGTGCCAGCAGACTCTCTCGGGCCGGACGGGTCTACGAGCAGTACTTC. Protein product: CASRLSRAGRVYEQYF. The V call is TRBV7-9, the J call TRBJ2-7; unclear D gene. Trimming pared 6 bases from V and 3 bases from J, leaving 21 bases between. The CDR3 is 16 residues long. Looked up from germline, CDR1 is SEHNR and CDR2 is FQNEAQ (reference sequence).

The chain couples TRBV6-5 to TRBJ2-3; D possibly corresponds to TRBD2 (6 bases). Germline V gene sequence: CDR1 MNHEY, CDR2 SVGAGI. Trimming took 6 bases from V and 9 from J, leaving 13 bases between them. The CDR3 covers 12 residues. The DNA of the CDR3 is TGTGCCAGCAGGGAGGGTTTGAGGACGCAGTATTTT. It yields the protein CASREGLRTQYF.

The chain joins TRBV21-1 to TRBJ2-2. TRBV21-1 counts as a pseudogene. This CDR3 spans 17 amino acids. The CDR3 region is CASSKALTGPNTGELFF. Written as DNA, the CDR3 is TGTGCCAGCAGCAAAGCGCTTACCGGGCCCAACACCGGGGAGCTGTTTTTT.

The chain employs TRBV28 and TRBJ1-1, with 8 bases identical to TRBD1. The CDR3 has 16 residues. Per germline, CDR1 MDHEN and CDR2 SYDVKM. Trimming at V came to 3 bases and at J to 3 bases, leaving 9 bases not matched to a gene. The CDR3 here is CASSLYAGGIDTEAFF. CDR3 DNA sequence: TGTGCCAGCAGTTTGTATGCAGGGGGCATAGACACTGAAGCTTTCTTT.

The chain employs TRBV27 and TRBJ1-2; D possibly corresponds to TRBD1 (5 bases). With 4 bases removed from V and 5 bases from J, the gap between germline ends came to 14 bases. Germline-derived CDR1 and CDR2 are MNHEY and SMNVEV (reference sequence). This CDR3 has 14 amino acids. CDR3 in amino acids: CASSWAFRGYGYTF. DNA for the CDR3: TGTGCCAGCAGTTGGGCCTTCCGGGGGTATGGCTACACCTTC.